These T cell receptor beta chains were read from a single sample in a study of blood T cell repertoires in COVID-19. Data came from immunoSEQ multiplex PCR; TCRdb stores just in-frame clones and leaves some out. The repertoire has about 270,000 clones, approximately 85% of them found once; the top ten carry approximately 11%. The sample consisted of peripheral blood. Receptor source: a woman between 65 and 79 years old with acute or convalescent COVID-19. Both conserved end residues are part of each CDR3. A D gene is named only where the DNA matches it firmly. Clone size is given for some rows only: seen once, a few or many times, or a class if the clone is expanded.

j_gene: TRBJ2-5; abundance: NA; len: 14; v_gene: TRBV5-1; d_gene: NA; CDR3aa: CASSLTSNGETQYF; CDR3nt: TGCGCCAGCAGCTTGACTAGCAACGGGGAGACCCAGTACTTC
j_gene: TRBJ2-7; abundance: NA; len: 12; v_gene: TRBV3-1/TRBV3-2; d_gene: NA; CDR3aa: CASSQEGTIQYF; CDR3nt: TGTGCCAGCAGCCAAGAGGGTACTATACAGTACTTC
j_gene: TRBJ2-1; abundance: NA; len: 16; v_gene: TRBV4-1; d_gene: NA; CDR3aa: CASSGRGDRSYNEQFF; CDR3nt: TGCGCCAGCAGCGGACGAGGAGACAGGTCCTACAATGAGCAGTTCTTC
j_gene: TRBJ1-6; abundance: once; len: 14; v_gene: TRBV6-5; d_gene: TRBD1; CDR3aa: CASKGQGAGSPLHF; CDR3nt: TGTGCCAGCAAAGGACAGGGGGCAGGGTCACCCCTCCACTTT
j_gene: TRBJ2-3; abundance: NA; len: 12; v_gene: TRBV3-1/TRBV3-2; d_gene: NA; CDR3aa: CASSQGGPAEYF; CDR3nt: TGTGCCAGCAGCCAAGGTGGTCCCGCGGAGTATTTT
j_gene: TRBJ2-2; abundance: NA; len: 15; v_gene: TRBV9; d_gene: TRBD1; CDR3aa: CASSVRGLDTGELFF; CDR3nt: TGTGCCAGCAGCGTAAGGGGGCTTGACACCGGGGAGCTGTTTTTT
j_gene: TRBJ1-1; abundance: NA; len: 14; v_gene: TRBV5-1; d_gene: NA; CDR3aa: CASSLPQVNTEAFF; CDR3nt: TGCGCCAGCAGCTTGCCCCAGGTGAACACTGAAGCTTTCTTT
j_gene: TRBJ1-2; abundance: few; len: 14; v_gene: TRBV2; d_gene: TRBD1; CDR3aa: CASSEERQGYGYTF; CDR3nt: TGTGCCAGCAGTGAGGAACGACAGGGCTATGGCTACACCTTC
j_gene: TRBJ2-1; abundance: NA; len: 17; v_gene: TRBV27; d_gene: TRBD2; CDR3aa: CASKQRNGLAGYNEQFF; CDR3nt: TGTGCCAGCAAGCAGCGGAACGGACTAGCGGGGTACAATGAGCAGTTCTTC
j_gene: TRBJ1-5; abundance: NA; len: 13; v_gene: TRBV11-2; d_gene: NA; CDR3aa: CASSFGRNQPQHF; CDR3nt: TGTGCCAGCAGCTTTGGCAGGAATCAGCCCCAGCATTTT
j_gene: TRBJ1-2; abundance: NA; len: 13; v_gene: TRBV12-3/TRBV12-4; d_gene: NA; CDR3aa: CASSPLGSYGYTF; CDR3nt: TGTGCCAGCAGCCCTCTGGGGAGCTATGGCTACACCTTC
j_gene: TRBJ2-2; abundance: NA; len: 15; v_gene: TRBV3-1/TRBV3-2; d_gene: NA; CDR3aa: CASSQGRSNTGELFF; CDR3nt: TGTGCCAGCAGCCAGGGGAGGTCGAACACCGGGGAGCTGTTTTTT
j_gene: TRBJ1-2; abundance: NA; len: 15; v_gene: TRBV6-6; d_gene: NA; CDR3aa: CASSPGQDSPQGYTF; CDR3nt: TGTGCCAGCAGCCCGGGTCAGGACTCCCCTCAAGGCTACACCTTC
j_gene: TRBJ1-1; abundance: NA; len: 14; v_gene: TRBV6-5; d_gene: NA; CDR3aa: CAILGPRGNTEAFF; CDR3nt: TGTGCCATTTTGGGACCCAGGGGGAACACTGAAGCTTTCTTT
j_gene: TRBJ2-2; abundance: NA; len: 15; v_gene: TRBV4-1; d_gene: TRBD1; CDR3aa: CASSPGQGAPGELFF; CDR3nt: TGCGCCAGCAGCCCGGGACAGGGGGCCCCCGGGGAGCTGTTTTTT
j_gene: TRBJ2-1; abundance: NA; len: 9; v_gene: TRBV20-1; d_gene: NA; CDR3aa: CSAGNEQFF; CDR3nt: TGCAGTGCCGGGAATGAGCAGTTCTTC
j_gene: TRBJ2-3; abundance: NA; len: 15; v_gene: TRBV11-3; d_gene: NA; CDR3aa: CASSPEGRRGDTQYF; CDR3nt: TGTGCCAGCAGCCCAGAGGGGAGGCGGGGAGATACGCAGTATTTT
j_gene: TRBJ2-7; abundance: NA; len: 14; v_gene: TRBV11-2; d_gene: TRBD2; CDR3aa: CASSVTSGAYEQYF; CDR3nt: TGTGCCAGCAGCGTCACTAGCGGGGCCTACGAGCAGTACTTC
j_gene: TRBJ2-5; abundance: NA; len: 17; v_gene: TRBV9; d_gene: NA; CDR3aa: CASSSKGGRGPQETQYF; CDR3nt: TGTGCCAGCAGCTCCAAGGGGGGGCGGGGTCCCCAAGAGACCCAGTACTTC
j_gene: TRBJ1-4; abundance: NA; len: 13; v_gene: TRBV5-5; d_gene: NA; CDR3aa: CASSSTRGEKLFF; CDR3nt: TGTGCCAGCAGCTCGACTCGGGGTGAAAAACTGTTTTTT
j_gene: TRBJ1-1; abundance: NA; len: 13; v_gene: TRBV12-3/TRBV12-4; d_gene: NA; CDR3aa: CASSLARGWTAFF; CDR3nt: TGTGCCAGCAGTTTAGCCAGGGGATGGACGGCTTTCTTT
j_gene: TRBJ2-3; abundance: NA; len: 16; v_gene: TRBV12-5; d_gene: TRBD1; CDR3aa: CASGFSRGRFGDTQYF; CDR3nt: TGTGCTAGTGGTTTCTCAAGGGGGCGCTTTGGAGATACGCAGTATTTT
j_gene: TRBJ1-3; abundance: NA; len: 13; v_gene: TRBV6-5; d_gene: NA; CDR3aa: CAAGLQRGNTIYF; CDR3nt: TGTGCCGCGGGGCTACAACGAGGAAACACCATATATTTT
j_gene: TRBJ2-1; abundance: NA; len: 14; v_gene: TRBV10-1; d_gene: TRBD1; CDR3aa: CASRQGVEGDEQFF; CDR3nt: TGCGCCAGCAGGCAGGGGGTTGAAGGAGATGAGCAGTTCTTC
j_gene: TRBJ2-1; abundance: NA; len: 17; v_gene: TRBV7-6; d_gene: NA; CDR3aa: CASSLGPLTGGRNEQFF; CDR3nt: TGTGCCAGCAGCTTAGGCCCCCTTACGGGGGGCAGGAATGAGCAGTTCTTC
j_gene: TRBJ1-1; abundance: NA; len: 14; v_gene: TRBV30; d_gene: TRBD1; CDR3aa: CAWSVLGGQAEAFF; CDR3nt: TGTGCCTGGAGTGTACTAGGGGGACAGGCTGAAGCTTTCTTT
j_gene: TRBJ2-5; abundance: NA; len: 13; v_gene: TRBV5-1; d_gene: NA; CDR3aa: CASSSPQGETQYF; CDR3nt: TGCGCCAGCAGCTCCCCCCAGGGGGAGACCCAGTACTTC
j_gene: TRBJ2-3; abundance: NA; len: 18; v_gene: TRBV7-2; d_gene: NA; CDR3aa: CASSLGGRRGQVRDTQYF; CDR3nt: TGTGCCAGCAGCTTAGGAGGTCGGCGGGGGCAGGTGAGGGATACGCAGTATTTT
j_gene: TRBJ2-5; abundance: NA; len: 13; v_gene: TRBV2; d_gene: TRBD2; CDR3aa: CASAGGLQETQYF; CDR3nt: TGTGCCAGCGCGGGAGGCCTACAAGAGACCCAGTACTTC